These 3 T cell receptor beta chains share one sample of origin, sequenced in a study of Graves' ophthalmopathy and Graves' hyperthyroidism. RNA transcripts were the source from which TCR beta CDR3 regions were amplified. Following a first-round RT-PCR that used HTBI primers, a second-round multiplex PCR was carried out. Using its own MiXCR run on the multiplex PCR reads, TCRdb lists one record per CDR3 protein. The sample shows some 520,000 distinct CDR3 sequences, roughly 14% of them seen only once. The sample was blood. These receptors originate from a young woman with Graves' ophthalmopathy.

This clonotype was recorded many times. The V and J genes are TRBV4-1 and TRBJ2-7; D may be TRBD2 (6 bases). The CDR3 is 15 amino acids. Trimming shortened V by 0 bases and J by 6 bases, and 15 bases separated the two germline ends. The germline CDR1 and CDR2 sequences are MGHRA and YSYEKL. CDR3 in amino acids: CASSQDRGGGVEQYF. The CDR3, as DNA: TGCGCCAGCAGCCAAGATAGAGGCGGAGGGGTCGAGCAGTACTTC.

The chain employs TRBV6-2 or TRBV6-3 and TRBJ1-5, with D perhaps TRBD1 (5 bases). This CDR3 contains 16 residues. V was pared by 6 bases and J by 3 bases, with 18 bases between. In germline, CDR1 is MNHEY, CDR2 SVGEGT. The CDR3 DNA sequence: TGTGCCAGCAGCAAGGGGTCCCACAGTGCCAATCAGCCCCAGCATTTT. Translated, it gives CASSKGSHSANQPQHF.

This clonotype has ten or more counts. The V gene is TRBV20-1, the J gene TRBJ2-5; 7 bases agree with TRBD1. Trimming at V came to 6 bases and at J to 7 bases, leaving 11 bases not matched to a gene. Germline values: CDR1 DFQATT, CDR2 SNEGSKA (reference sequence). This CDR3 is 13 amino acids long. For the CDR3, the DNA is TGCAGTGCATACAAGGGGGCCAGGGGGACCCAGTACTTC. As protein: CSAYKGARGTQYF.